Below are 17 T cell receptor beta chains sequenced from a single sample in a study of CD8 T cells in ankylosing spondylitis. Findings of the study overall: What seemed typical of ankylosing spondylitis blood was a TCR beta motif built from roughly eight highly homologous variants.

Antigens of these TCRs are unknown. MiXCR, applied by TCRdb to the 5' RACE reads, yields one record per CDR3 protein. The sample yields 750,000 to 850,000 distinct CDR3 sequences, around 11% seen once. Sequencing used blood, either unsorted or a sorted T cell fraction (not recorded which). The receptors shown here come from a male donor with ankylosing spondylitis.

The chain combines TRBV7-2 with TRBJ1-1, with 9 bases fitting TRBD1. The CDR3 covers 15 residues. Trimming at V came to 1 base and at J to 3 bases, leaving 3 bases not matched to a gene. Germline V gene lookup returns CDR1 SGHTA and CDR2 FQGNSA. CDR3 DNA: TGTGCCAGCAGCTTAGGGGGACAGGGATACACTGAAGCTTTCTTT. This gives the protein CASSLGGQGYTEAFF. Together with reference TRBV7-2 and TRBJ1-1, the CDR3 gives the full variable domain: GAGVSQSPSNKVTEKGKDVELRCDPISGHTALYWYRQSLGQGLEFLIYFQGNSAPDKSGLPSDRFSAERTGGSVSTLTIQRTQQEDSAVYLCASSLGGQGYTEAFFGQGTRLTVV.

The rearrangement uses TRBV20-1 and TRBJ2-5; D is perhaps TRBD2 (6 bases). Germline CDR1 and CDR2: DFQATT and SNEGSKA (reference sequence). This CDR3 region has 14 residues. Trimming removed 4 bases at V and 5 bases at J, with 17 bases between. The CDR3 loop is CSATPDGRGETQYF. The CDR3, as DNA: TGCAGTGCTACCCCGGACGGGAGAGGGGAGACCCAGTACTTC.

The chain employs TRBV27 and TRBJ2-7, with 10 bases identical to TRBD2. This CDR3 is 19 amino acids long. Germline CDR1 is MNHEY and CDR2 is SMNVEV (reference sequence). The V gene end was trimmed by 3 bases and the J gene end by 3 bases; junction bases not matched to a gene: 17. The CDR3 sequence is CASSFSHRGRTSGYYEQYF. The CDR3 nucleotides are TGTGCCAGCAGTTTTTCCCACCGGGGAAGGACTAGCGGTTACTACGAGCAGTACTTC.

The chain couples TRBV12-3 or TRBV12-4 to TRBJ2-7; the D gene is possibly TRBD1 (6 bases). There are 16 residues in the CDR3. Trimming pared 2 bases from V and 0 bases from J, leaving 14 bases between. The CDR3 bases are TGTGCCAGCAGTTTACTACAGGGCCTAAGCTCCTACGAGCAGTACTTC. Residues: CASSLLQGLSSYEQYF.

This clonotype was seen a handful of times. J is TRBJ1-5 and V is TRBV5-1; weak D call: TRBD1 (6 bases). Trimming cost V 4 bases and J 3 bases, with 11 bases left between them. The germline V gene encodes CDR1 SGHRS and CDR2 YFSETQ. The CDR3 is 14 amino acids. CDR3 DNA sequence: TGCGCCAGCAGCCCGGACAGTCCCAATCAGCCCCAGCATTTT. Translating gives CASSPDSPNQPQHF.

This clonotype came up a few times. The chain couples TRBV11-1 to TRBJ1-1; 10 nucleotides agree with TRBD1. Germline V gene data show CDR1 as SGHAT and CDR2 as FQDESV (reference sequence). The CDR3 sequence is 18 residues long. After removal of 2 bases from V and 1 base from J, the junction contained 10 bases not matched to a gene. CDR3 nucleotide sequence: TGTGCCAGCAGCTTAAGAAAAGGGACAGGGGTGGGGAACACTGAAGCTTTCTTT. This gives the protein CASSLRKGTGVGNTEAFF.

This clonotype was found many times. CDR3 DNA: TGTGCCAGCTCTGACAGCACCTACGAGCAGTACTTC. Protein: CASSDSTYEQYF. V is TRBV2 and J is TRBJ2-7; D is perhaps TRBD1 (5 bases). The V and J ends lost 8 bases and 2 bases respectively, with 10 bases between them. The V gene's germline CDR1 is SNHLY and CDR2 FYNNEI. The CDR3 has 12 residues.

This clonotype has just a few counts. The chain is built from TRBV15 and TRBJ2-3, with D hard to call. V was shortened by 0 bases and J by 8 bases, with 9 bases between the two germline ends. The CDR3 contains 13 residues. Per the germline V gene, CDR1 is LNHNV and CDR2 is YYDKDF (reference sequence). Here the CDR3 reads CATSREPPLTQYF. The CDR3 DNA sequence: TGTGCCACCAGCAGAGAACCCCCCCTTACGCAGTATTTT.

This clonotype was counted a few times. This chain joins TRBV7-2 and TRBJ2-3, with a weak D call TRBD2 (5 bases). The CDR3 extends over 15 amino acids. V was clipped by 7 bases and J by 0 bases, with 14 bases between them. Germline V CDR1 and CDR2: SGHTA, FQGNSA. The CDR3 protein is CASKISASSTDTQYF. CDR3 nucleotide sequence: TGTGCCAGCAAAATTAGCGCCTCTAGCACAGATACGCAGTATTTT.

The chain carries TRBV7-2 and TRBJ1-4; D is ambiguous. Germline values: CDR1 SGHTA, CDR2 FQGNSA. Trimming took off 5 bases at V and 8 bases at J, with 15 bases between the two ends. CDR3 size: 14 residues. CDR3 nucleotide sequence: TGTGCCAGCAGCATGAGTACGGGGTGGGAAAAACTGTTTTTT. It specifies CASSMSTGWEKLFF.

This clonotype was detected many times. The chain recombines TRBV20-1 with TRBJ2-7; D might be TRBD1 (6 bases). Germline CDR1 reads DFQATT; CDR2 reads SNEGSKA (reference sequence). V dropped 6 bases and J dropped 4 bases, with 16 bases sitting between them. CDR3 size: 13 residues. In nucleotides, the CDR3 is TGCAGTGCCCAGACAGGTTACAATTACGAGCAGTACTTC. This codes for CSAQTGYNYEQYF.

This clonotype was recorded at least ten times. The V call is TRBV29-1, the J call TRBJ2-7; TRBD1 might be the D (6 bases). CDR3 length equals 13 residues. V lost 7 bases, J lost 0 bases, and 13 bases lay in between. The germline V gene has CDR1 SQVTM and CDR2 ANQGSEA. The CDR3 loop reads CSARQVLSYEQYF. Here the CDR3 DNA reads TGCAGCGCCAGACAGGTCCTCTCCTACGAGCAGTACTTC.

There are many counts of this clonotype. The chain couples TRBV20-1 to TRBJ2-7, with D perhaps matching TRBD2 (6 bases). The germline V gene has CDR1 DFQATT and CDR2 SNEGSKA (reference sequence). Trimming shortened V by 3 bases and J by 3 bases, and 15 bases separated the two germline ends. The CDR3 runs 14 residues. CDR3 nucleotide sequence: TGCAGTGCTAGTCTGTCGGGAGCCTTCTACGAGCAGTACTTC. This gives the protein CSASLSGAFYEQYF.

The CDR3 protein is CAISEGTSISGELFF. CDR3 nucleotides: TGTGCCATCAGTGAAGGGACTAGTATCTCCGGGGAGCTGTTTTTT. The chain recombines TRBV10-3 with TRBJ2-2; 8 bases align to TRBD2. There are 15 residues in the CDR3. The germline CDR1 and CDR2 sequences are ENHRY and SYGVKD. V lost 3 bases and J lost 6; bases outside the gene matches: 6.

This clonotype came up many times. The chain has TRBV12-3 or TRBV12-4 and TRBJ1-2; 10 bases match TRBD1. The length of the CDR3 is 13 residues. J gave up 8 bases and V 6 bases, and 6 bases lay outside the gene matches. The CDR3 loop is CASRFGTGVGYTF. In nucleotides, the CDR3 is TGTGCCAGCAGATTCGGGACAGGGGTAGGCTACACCTTC.

The chain couples TRBV7-2 to TRBJ2-1; the D call may be TRBD1 or TRBD2 (5 bases each). Germline V CDR1 and CDR2: SGHTA, FQGNSA. With 1 base removed from V and 6 bases from J, the gap between germline ends came to 16 bases. The CDR3 is made up of 16 amino acids. CDR3 coding DNA: TGTGCCAGCAGCTTAGTCGCCGGGGCCTTTGGCAATGAGCAGTTCTTC. Translated, it gives CASSLVAGAFGNEQFF.

In this sample, this clonotype turned up a few times. The chain couples TRBV29-1 to TRBJ2-7; D uncertain. The length of the CDR3 is 11 residues. V was trimmed by 4 bases and J by 2 bases, leaving 6 bases between them. Per the germline V gene, CDR1 is SQVTM and CDR2 is ANQGSEA. Written as DNA, the CDR3 is TGCAGCGTTGGTAATCCCTACGAGCAGTACTTC. This gives the protein CSVGNPYEQYF.